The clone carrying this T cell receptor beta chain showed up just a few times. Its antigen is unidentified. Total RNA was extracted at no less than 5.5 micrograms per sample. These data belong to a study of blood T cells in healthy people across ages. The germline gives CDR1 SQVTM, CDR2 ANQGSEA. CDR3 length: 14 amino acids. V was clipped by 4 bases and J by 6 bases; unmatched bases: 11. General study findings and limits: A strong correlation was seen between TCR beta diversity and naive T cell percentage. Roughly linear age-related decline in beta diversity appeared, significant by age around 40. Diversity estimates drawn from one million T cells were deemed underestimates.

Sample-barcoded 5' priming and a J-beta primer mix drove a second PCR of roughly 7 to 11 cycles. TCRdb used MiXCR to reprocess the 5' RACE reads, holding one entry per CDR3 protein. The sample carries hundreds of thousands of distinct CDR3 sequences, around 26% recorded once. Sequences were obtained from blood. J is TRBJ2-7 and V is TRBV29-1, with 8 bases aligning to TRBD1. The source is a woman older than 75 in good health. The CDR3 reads CSVAPVSTGGEQYF. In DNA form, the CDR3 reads TGCAGCGTTGCTCCCGTTTCCACAGGGGGCGAGCAGTACTTC.